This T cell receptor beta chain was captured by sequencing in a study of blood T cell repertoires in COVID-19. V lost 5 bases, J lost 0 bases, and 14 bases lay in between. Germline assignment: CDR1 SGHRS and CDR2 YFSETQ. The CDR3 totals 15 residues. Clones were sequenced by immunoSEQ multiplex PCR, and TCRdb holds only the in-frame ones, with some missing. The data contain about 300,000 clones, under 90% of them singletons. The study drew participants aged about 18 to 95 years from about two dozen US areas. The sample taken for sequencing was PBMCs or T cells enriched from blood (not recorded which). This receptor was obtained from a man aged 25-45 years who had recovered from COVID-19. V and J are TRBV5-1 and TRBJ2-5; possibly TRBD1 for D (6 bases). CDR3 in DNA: TGCGCCAGCAGTGTGACAGGAAGGTACCAAGAGACCCAGTACTTC. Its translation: CASSVTGRYQETQYF.